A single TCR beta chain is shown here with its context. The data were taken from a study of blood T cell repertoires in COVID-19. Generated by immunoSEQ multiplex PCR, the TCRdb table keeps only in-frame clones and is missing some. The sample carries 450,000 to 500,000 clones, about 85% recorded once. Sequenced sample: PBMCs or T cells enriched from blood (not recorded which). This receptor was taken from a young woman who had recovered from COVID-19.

The CDR3 protein is CASSLAVGGTSTDTQYF. The CDR3 nucleotides read TGTGCCAGCAGCTTAGCGGTAGGCGGAACTAGCACAGATACGCAGTATTTT. The chain is built from TRBV7-2 and TRBJ2-3; D is undetermined. This CDR3 spans 17 amino acids. Germline CDR1 reads SGHTA; CDR2 reads FQGNSA. The ends were cut back, 0 bases at V and 0 bases at J, with 13 bases in the middle.